The 10 T cell receptor beta chains listed next were all sequenced from one sample in a study of T cells in Graves' hyperthyroidism and ophthalmopathy. TCR beta CDR3 regions were amplified from RNA. Carried out on the TCR CDR3, a first-round RT-PCR used the HTBI primer set. In TCRdb, the multiplex PCR reads were re-called with MiXCR into one record per CDR3 protein. The sample contains about 660,000 distinct CDR3 sequences, 45% of which appear only once. Source material: peripheral blood or thyroid tissue (not recorded which). These receptors all stem from an adult man with Graves' disease, either hyperthyroidism or ophthalmopathy (not recorded which).

This clonotype turned up a few times. The chain couples TRBV7-2 to TRBJ1-5; unclear D gene. The V end was cut by 11 bases, the J end by 3 bases, with 8 bases between. Germline V gives CDR1 SGHTA, CDR2 FQGNSA. The CDR3 totals 11 residues. Here the CDR3 reads CAQLNNQPQHF. The CDR3, as DNA: TGTGCCCAGCTTAACAATCAGCCCCAGCATTTT. Full variable domain (missing parts from reference TRBV7-2 and TRBJ1-5): GAGVSQSPSNKVTEKGKDVELRCDPISGHTALYWYRQSLGQGLEFLIYFQGNSAPDKSGLPSDRFSAERTGGSVSTLTIQRTQQEDSAVYLCAQLNNQPQHFGDGTRLSIL.

The table lists this clonotype with many counts. The CDR3 DNA follows: TGTGCCAGCTGCCCAGGGAGCAATCAGCCCCAGCATTTT. It encodes CASCPGSNQPQHF. The chain joins TRBV2 to TRBJ1-5, with D perhaps matching TRBD1 (5 bases). Germline loops: CDR1 SNHLY, CDR2 FYNNEI. CDR3 size: 13 residues. V lost 8 bases to trimming and J lost 1 base, with 9 bases between them.

The rearrangement uses TRBV27 and TRBJ1-6; no clear D. The CDR3 spans 14 residues. Germline CDR1 reads MNHEY; CDR2 reads SMNVEV (reference sequence). V was pared by 3 bases and J by 3 bases, with 6 bases between. The DNA for the CDR3 is TGTGCCAGCAGTTTTCGGGTCTATAATTCACCCCTCCACTTT. This encodes CASSFRVYNSPLHF.

The chain joins TRBV12-3 or TRBV12-4 to TRBJ1-5; tentative D call: TRBD1 (6 bases). Trimming removed 5 bases at V and 0 bases at J, with 8 bases between. This CDR3 contains 14 residues. The CDR3 sequence: CASSQGYSNQPQHF. CDR3 DNA: TGTGCCAGCAGTCAGGGGTATAGCAATCAGCCCCAGCATTTT.

This clonotype has at least ten counts. This sequence joins TRBV15 and TRBJ2-6; no reliable D call. Germline V gene data show CDR1 as LNHNV and CDR2 as YYDKDF (reference sequence). Trimming shortened V by 0 bases and J by 3 bases, and 6 bases separated the two germline ends. This CDR3 is built from 15 residues. Here the CDR3 reads CATSRDRGGANVLTF. In DNA, the CDR3 is TGTGCCACCAGCAGAGATCGAGGTGGGGCCAACGTCCTGACTTTC.

This sequence joins TRBV5-6 and TRBJ1-2; 8 bases map to TRBD1. After removal of 1 base from V and 4 bases from J, the junction contained 6 bases not matched to a gene. Germline V gives CDR1 SGHDT, CDR2 YYEEEE. The CDR3 runs to 15 residues. The CDR3 loop is CASSLWAGGGYGYTF. CDR3 in DNA: TGTGCCAGCAGCTTGTGGGCAGGGGGCGGCTATGGCTACACCTTC.

The chain is built from TRBV10-3 and TRBJ2-7; TRBD2 aligns across 8 bases. CDR3 length: 14 amino acids. Germline V CDR1 and CDR2: ENHRY, SYGVKD. With V trimmed by 10 bases and J by 3 bases, 11 bases remained unmatched. The CDR3 region is CATTQSGSDYEQYF. The CDR3 DNA follows: TGTGCCACAACCCAAAGCGGGAGTGACTACGAGCAGTACTTC.

The rearrangement joins TRBV7-9 to TRBJ2-5; tentatively, D is TRBD1 (6 bases). Germline CDR1 reads SEHNR; CDR2 reads FQNEAQ (reference sequence). The CDR3 covers 15 residues. Between the trimmed V and J ends, which lost 1 base and 5 bases, there was a span of 14 bases. The DNA for the CDR3 is TGTGCCAGCAGCTTAGGGGCAGGGGTGTGGGAGACCCAGTACTTC. It codes for CASSLGAGVWETQYF.

The J gene is TRBJ2-3, the V gene TRBV9; TRBD2 matches at 9 bases. The junction had 14 bases not matched to a gene; V was cut back by 4 bases and J by 5 bases. The CDR3 length is 17 residues. The V gene's germline CDR1 is SGDLS and CDR2 YYNGEE. The chain's CDR3 is CASSHSPASGVEDTQYF. In DNA, the CDR3 is TGTGCCAGCAGCCACTCCCCGGCTAGCGGGGTAGAAGATACGCAGTATTTT.

In this sample, this clonotype turned up a few times. The chain joins TRBV7-2 to TRBJ2-5; the match to TRBD2 covers 7 bases. The CDR3 sequence is 13 residues long. Per germline, CDR1 SGHTA and CDR2 FQGNSA. V shed 4 bases, J shed 3 bases, and the junction held 2 bases outside the gene matches. The CDR3 loop is CASSSREEETQYF. In DNA form, the CDR3 reads TGTGCCAGCAGCTCCCGGGAGGAAGAGACCCAGTACTTC.